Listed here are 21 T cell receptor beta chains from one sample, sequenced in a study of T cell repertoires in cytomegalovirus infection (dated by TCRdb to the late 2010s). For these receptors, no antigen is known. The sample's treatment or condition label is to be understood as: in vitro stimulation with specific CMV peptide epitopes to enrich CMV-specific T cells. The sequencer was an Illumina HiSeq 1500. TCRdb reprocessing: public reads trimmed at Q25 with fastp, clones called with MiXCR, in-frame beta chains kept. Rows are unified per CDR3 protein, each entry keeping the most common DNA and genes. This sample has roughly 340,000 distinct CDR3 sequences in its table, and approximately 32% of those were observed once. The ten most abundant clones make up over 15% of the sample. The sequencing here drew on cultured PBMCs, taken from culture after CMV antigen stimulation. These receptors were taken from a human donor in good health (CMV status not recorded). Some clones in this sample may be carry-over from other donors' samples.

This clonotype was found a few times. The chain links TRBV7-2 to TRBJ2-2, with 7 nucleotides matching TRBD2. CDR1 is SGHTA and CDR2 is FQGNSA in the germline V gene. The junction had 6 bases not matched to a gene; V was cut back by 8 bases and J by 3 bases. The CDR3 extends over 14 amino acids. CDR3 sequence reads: CASRPREYTGELFF. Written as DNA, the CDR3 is TGTGCCAGCCGGCCGCGGGAGTACACCGGGGAGCTGTTTTTT.

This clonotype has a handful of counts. CDR3: CASSPSRTSGIYEQYF. The DNA for the CDR3 is TGTGCCAGCAGCCCCTCCAGGACTAGCGGTATCTACGAGCAGTACTTC. The V and J genes are TRBV4-2 and TRBJ2-7; TRBD2 aligns across 10 bases. Trimming at V came to 4 bases and at J to 3 bases, leaving 9 bases not matched to a gene. The germline V gene has CDR1 LGHNA and CDR2 YNFKEQ. CDR3 length: 16 residues.

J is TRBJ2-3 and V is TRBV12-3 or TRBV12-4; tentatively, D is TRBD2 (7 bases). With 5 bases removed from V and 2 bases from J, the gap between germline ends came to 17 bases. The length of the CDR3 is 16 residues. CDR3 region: CASSGGAGYLTDTQYF. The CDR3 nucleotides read TGTGCCAGCAGTGGGGGGGCGGGGTACCTCACAGATACGCAGTATTTT.

CDR3 sequence: CASSAGGFTEAFF. The CDR3, as DNA: TGTGCCAGCTCGGCGGGGGGCTTCACTGAAGCTTTCTTT. The chain links TRBV3-1 to TRBJ1-1; D is possibly TRBD1 (6 bases). V dropped 8 bases and J dropped 4 bases, with 14 bases sitting between them. CDR3 length equals 13 residues. The germline V gene has CDR1 LGHDT and CDR2 YNNKEL (reference sequence).

This CDR3 is CATSRDLGSGQETQYF. CDR3 bases: TGTGCCACCAGCAGAGACTTAGGATCTGGCCAAGAGACCCAGTACTTC. This chain links TRBV15 with TRBJ2-5; D not certain. Trimming removed 0 bases from V and 1 base from J, with 12 bases in between. The CDR3 has 16 amino acids. Germline V gives CDR1 LNHNV, CDR2 YYDKDF (reference sequence).

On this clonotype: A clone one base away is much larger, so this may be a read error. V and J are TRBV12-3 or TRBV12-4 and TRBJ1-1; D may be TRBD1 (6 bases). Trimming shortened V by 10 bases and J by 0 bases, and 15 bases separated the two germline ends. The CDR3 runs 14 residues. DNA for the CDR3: TGTGCCATCAGCTCCAGGGGTCTGAACACTGAAGCTTTCTTT. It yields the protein CAISSRGLNTEAFF.

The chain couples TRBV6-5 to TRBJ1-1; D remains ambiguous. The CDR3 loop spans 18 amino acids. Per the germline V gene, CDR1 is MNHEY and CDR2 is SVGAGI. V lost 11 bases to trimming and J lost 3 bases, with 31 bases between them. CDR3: CASGTRKHGPRRDTEAFF. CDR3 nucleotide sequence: TGTGCCTCGGGAACACGTAAGCATGGACCCCGGAGGGACACTGAAGCTTTCTTT.

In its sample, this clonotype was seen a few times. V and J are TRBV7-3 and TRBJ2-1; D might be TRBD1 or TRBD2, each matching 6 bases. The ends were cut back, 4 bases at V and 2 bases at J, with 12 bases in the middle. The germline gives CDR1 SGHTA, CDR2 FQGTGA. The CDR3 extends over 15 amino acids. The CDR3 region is CASSSEGEPYNEQFF. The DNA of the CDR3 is TGTGCCAGCAGCTCGGAGGGGGAACCCTACAATGAGCAGTTCTTC.

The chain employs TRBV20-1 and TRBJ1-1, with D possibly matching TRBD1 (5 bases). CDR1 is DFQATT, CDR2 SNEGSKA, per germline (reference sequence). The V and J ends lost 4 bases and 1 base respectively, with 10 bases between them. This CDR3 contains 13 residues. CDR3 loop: CSANRLANTEAFF. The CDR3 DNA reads TGCAGTGCTAACAGGCTGGCGAACACTGAAGCTTTCTTT.

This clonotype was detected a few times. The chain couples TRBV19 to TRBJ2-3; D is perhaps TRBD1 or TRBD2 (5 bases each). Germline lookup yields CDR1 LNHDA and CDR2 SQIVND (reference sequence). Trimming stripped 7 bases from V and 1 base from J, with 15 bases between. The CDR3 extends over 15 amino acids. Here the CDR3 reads CASTPRWGRTDTQYF. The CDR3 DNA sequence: TGTGCCAGTACCCCTCGGTGGGGACGCACAGATACGCAGTATTTT. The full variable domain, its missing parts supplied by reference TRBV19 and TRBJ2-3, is DGGITQSPKYLFRKEGQNVTLSCEQNLNHDAMYWYRQDPGQGLRLIYYSQIVNDFQKGDIAEGYSVSREKKESFPLTVTSAQKNPTAFYLCASTPRWGRTDTQYFGPGTRLTVL.

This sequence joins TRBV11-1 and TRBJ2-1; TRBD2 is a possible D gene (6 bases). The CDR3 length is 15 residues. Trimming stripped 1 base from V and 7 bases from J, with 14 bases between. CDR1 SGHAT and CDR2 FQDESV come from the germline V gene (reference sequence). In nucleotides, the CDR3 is TGTGCCAGCAGCTTAGGCGGGGTCACCGGTAATGAGCAGTTCTTC. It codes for CASSLGGVTGNEQFF.

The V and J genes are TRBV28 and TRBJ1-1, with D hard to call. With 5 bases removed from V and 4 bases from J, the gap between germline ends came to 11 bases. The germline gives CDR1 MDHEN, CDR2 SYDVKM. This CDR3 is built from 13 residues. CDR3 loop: CASSLRVGTEAFF. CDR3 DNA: TGTGCCAGCAGTCTGCGGGTGGGCACTGAAGCTTTCTTT.

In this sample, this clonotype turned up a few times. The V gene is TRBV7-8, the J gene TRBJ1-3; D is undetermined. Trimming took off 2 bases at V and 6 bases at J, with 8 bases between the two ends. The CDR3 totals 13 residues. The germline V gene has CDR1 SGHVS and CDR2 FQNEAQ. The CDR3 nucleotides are TGTGCCAGCAGCTTACGTCAGACAAACACCATATATTTT. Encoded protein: CASSLRQTNTIYF. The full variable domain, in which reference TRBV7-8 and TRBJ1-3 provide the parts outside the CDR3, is GAGVSQSPRYKVAKRGQDVALRCDPISGHVSLFWYQQALGQGPEFLTYFQNEAQLDKSGLPSDRFFAERPEGSVSTLKIQRTQQEDSAVYLCASSLRQTNTIYFGEGSWLTVV.

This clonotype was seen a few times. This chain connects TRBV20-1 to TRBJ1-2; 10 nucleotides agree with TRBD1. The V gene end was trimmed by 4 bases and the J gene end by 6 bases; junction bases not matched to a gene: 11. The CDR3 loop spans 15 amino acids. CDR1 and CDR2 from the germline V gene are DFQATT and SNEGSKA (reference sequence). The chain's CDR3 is CSATLGGQGQDGYTF. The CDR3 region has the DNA TGCAGTGCTACCCTAGGGGGACAGGGGCAGGATGGCTACACCTTC.

CDR3 in amino acids: CASSPWGPPEGYTF. CDR3 nucleotides: TGTGCCAGCAGCCCATGGGGTCCCCCGGAGGGCTACACCTTC. The chain couples TRBV28 to TRBJ1-2; no firm D call. Germline V CDR1 and CDR2: MDHEN, SYDVKM. This CDR3 has 14 residues. V shed 6 bases and J shed 8 bases, with 19 bases lying between them.

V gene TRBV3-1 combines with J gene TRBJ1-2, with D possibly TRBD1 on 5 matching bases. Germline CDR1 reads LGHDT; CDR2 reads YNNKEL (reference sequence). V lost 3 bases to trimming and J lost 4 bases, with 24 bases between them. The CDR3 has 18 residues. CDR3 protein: CASSHQVGPLFMIYGYTF. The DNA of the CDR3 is TGTGCCAGCAGCCACCAAGTGGGACCCCTTTTTATGATCTATGGCTACACCTTC.

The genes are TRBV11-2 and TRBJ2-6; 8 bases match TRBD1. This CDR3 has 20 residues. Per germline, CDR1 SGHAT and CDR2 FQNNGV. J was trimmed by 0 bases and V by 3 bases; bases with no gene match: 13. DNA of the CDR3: TGTGCCAGCAGCTTCCTTTTGACAGGGGCGGAGAGCTCTGGGGCCAACGTCCTGACTTTC. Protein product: CASSFLLTGAESSGANVLTF.

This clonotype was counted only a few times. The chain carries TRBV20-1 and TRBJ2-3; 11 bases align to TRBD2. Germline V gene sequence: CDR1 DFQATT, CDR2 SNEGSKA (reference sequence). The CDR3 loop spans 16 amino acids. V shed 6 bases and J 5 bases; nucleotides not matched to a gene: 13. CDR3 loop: CSATPNSGRAIDTQYF. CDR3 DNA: TGCAGTGCGACGCCGAATAGCGGGAGGGCCATAGATACGCAGTATTTT.

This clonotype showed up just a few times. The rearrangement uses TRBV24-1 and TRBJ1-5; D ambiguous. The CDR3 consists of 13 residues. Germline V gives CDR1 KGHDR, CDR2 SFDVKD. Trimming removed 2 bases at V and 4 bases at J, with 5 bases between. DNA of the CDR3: TGTGCCACCAGTGATTCTAATAATCAGCCCCAGCATTTT. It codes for CATSDSNNQPQHF.

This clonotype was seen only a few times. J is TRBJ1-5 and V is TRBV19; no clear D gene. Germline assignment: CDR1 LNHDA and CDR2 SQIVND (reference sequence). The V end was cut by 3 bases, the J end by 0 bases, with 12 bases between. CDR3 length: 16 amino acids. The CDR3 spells CASSILRQNSNQPQHF. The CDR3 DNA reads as TGTGCCAGTAGTATCCTTAGGCAGAATAGCAATCAGCCCCAGCATTTT.

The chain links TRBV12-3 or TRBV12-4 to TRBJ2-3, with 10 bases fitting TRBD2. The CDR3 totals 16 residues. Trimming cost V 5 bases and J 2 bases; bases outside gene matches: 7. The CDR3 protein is CASSPTSGAITDTQYF. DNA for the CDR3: TGTGCCAGCAGTCCAACTAGCGGGGCAATCACAGATACGCAGTATTTT.